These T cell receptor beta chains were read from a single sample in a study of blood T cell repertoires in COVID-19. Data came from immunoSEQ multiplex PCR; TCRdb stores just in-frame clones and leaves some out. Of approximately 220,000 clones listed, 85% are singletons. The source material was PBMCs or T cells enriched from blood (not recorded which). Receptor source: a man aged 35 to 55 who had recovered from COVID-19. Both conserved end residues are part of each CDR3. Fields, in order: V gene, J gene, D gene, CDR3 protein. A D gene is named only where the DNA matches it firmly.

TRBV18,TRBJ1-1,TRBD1,CASSPTGTGVGSTEAFF
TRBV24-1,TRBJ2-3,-,CATTDRYGDTQYF
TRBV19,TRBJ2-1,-,CASSPGLPGSYNEQFF
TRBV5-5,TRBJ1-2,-,CASSLGPGGNYGYTF
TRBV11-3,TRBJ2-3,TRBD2,CASSPFRLALGTDTQYF
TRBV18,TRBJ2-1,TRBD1,CASSPTGGASYNEQFF
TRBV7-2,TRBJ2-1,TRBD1,CASSTQGARANEQFF
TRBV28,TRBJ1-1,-,CASRGGHGTEAFF
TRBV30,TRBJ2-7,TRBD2,CAWSLAGGWSYEQYF
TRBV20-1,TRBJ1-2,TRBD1,CSASNEGGNGYTF
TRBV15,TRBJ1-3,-,CATSGEGRGSGNTIYF
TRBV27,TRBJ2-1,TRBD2,CASSLTSGNEQFF
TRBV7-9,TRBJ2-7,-,CASRMGAFGEQYF
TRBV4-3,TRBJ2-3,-,CASSQALTGGDTDTQYF
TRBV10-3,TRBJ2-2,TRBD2,CAISEGGRVTGELFF
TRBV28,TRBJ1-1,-,CASSLLYGEAFF
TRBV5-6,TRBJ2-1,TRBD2,CASSPTSGGSYNEQFF
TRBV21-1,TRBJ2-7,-,CASSSGDSRYEQYF
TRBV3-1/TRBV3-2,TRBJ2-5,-,CASSLTAGETQYF
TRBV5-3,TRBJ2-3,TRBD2,CARVKRGKSTDTQYF
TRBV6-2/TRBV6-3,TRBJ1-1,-,CASSYQDTEAFF
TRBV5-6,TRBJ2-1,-,CASSFLKRRISYNEQFF
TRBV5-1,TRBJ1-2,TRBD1,CASSLSGQGGYGYTF
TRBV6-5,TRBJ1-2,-,CASRDWGGGYTF
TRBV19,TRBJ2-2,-,CASLPARNTGELFF
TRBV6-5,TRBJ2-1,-,CASSYHRLGAEQFF
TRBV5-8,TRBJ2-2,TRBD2,CASSSGTSGINWHTGELFF
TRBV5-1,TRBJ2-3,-,CASSLDVGAWDTQYF
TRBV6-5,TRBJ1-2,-,CASSLSGSTYGYTF
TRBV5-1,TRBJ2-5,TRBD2,CASCSGRETQYF
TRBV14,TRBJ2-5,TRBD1,CASSPGQRETQYF
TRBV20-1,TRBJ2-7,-,CSASRRLQYEQYF
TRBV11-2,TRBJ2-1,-,CASSLDPGSSYNEQFF
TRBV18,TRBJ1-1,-,CASSPPSVNTEAFF
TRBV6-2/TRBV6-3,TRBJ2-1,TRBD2,CASSGTSGSSYNEQFF
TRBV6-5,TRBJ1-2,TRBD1,CASSRDRNYGYTF
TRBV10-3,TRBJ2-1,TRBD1,CAISEDRVTDNEQFF
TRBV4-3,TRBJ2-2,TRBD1,CASSQDSGQGAGYTGELFF
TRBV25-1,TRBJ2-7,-,CASSWGGTYEQYF
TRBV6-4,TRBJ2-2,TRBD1,CASSRDRGTGELFF
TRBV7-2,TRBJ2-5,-,CASSTMSEVETQYF
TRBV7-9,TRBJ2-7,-,CASSRVPGDHYEQYF
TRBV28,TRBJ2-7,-,CASREGTYEQYF
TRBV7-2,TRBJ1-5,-,CASSLVGGLSNQPQHF
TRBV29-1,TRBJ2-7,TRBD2,CSVEDEASGSYEQYF
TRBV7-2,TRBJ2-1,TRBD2,CASSRFSGRASDEQFF
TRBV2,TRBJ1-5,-,CASSKDGSGQPQHF
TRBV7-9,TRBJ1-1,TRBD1,CASSSRDRRGEAFF
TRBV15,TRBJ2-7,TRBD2,CATSTRTGREVEQYF
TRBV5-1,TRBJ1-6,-,CASSLAGGVHSPLHF
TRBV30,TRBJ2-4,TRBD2,CAWSDGLAGFKNIQYF
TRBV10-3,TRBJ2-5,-,CAISESNLQETQYF
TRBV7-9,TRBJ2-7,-,CASSLPGGPAYF
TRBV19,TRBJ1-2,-,CASTAGTKGYGYTF
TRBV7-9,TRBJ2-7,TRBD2,CASSLTYSGSNEQYF
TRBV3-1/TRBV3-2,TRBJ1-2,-,CASDGGGYGYTF
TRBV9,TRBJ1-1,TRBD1,CASSGTEGGKSEAFF
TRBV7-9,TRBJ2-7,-,CASSPISYGYEQYF
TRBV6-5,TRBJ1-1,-,CASSRHLNTEAFF